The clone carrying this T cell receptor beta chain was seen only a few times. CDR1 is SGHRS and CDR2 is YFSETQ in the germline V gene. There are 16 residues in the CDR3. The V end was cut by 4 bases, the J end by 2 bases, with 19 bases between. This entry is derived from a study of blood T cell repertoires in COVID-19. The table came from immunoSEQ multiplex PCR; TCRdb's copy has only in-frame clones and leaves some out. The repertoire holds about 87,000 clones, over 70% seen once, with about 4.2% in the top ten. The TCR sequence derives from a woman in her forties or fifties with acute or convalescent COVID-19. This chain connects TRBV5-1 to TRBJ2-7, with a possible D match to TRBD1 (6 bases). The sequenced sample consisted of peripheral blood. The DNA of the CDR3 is TGCGCCAGCAGCGGGGGCAGTGGGGATGGGACCTACGAGCAGTACTTC. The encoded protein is CASSGGSGDGTYEQYF.